This T cell receptor beta chain was sequenced in a study of cytomegalovirus exposure and HLA in healthy donors. The study, taken as a whole, reports: Analyses of presence and absence presupposed an approximately uniform sequencing depth across donors. Upon later analysis, TCR association rates were observed to vary by HLA locus, being highest for DRB1 and lowest for HLA-C. An analysis was carried out later, and it reportedly showed fewer N-insertions in an Asian-associated ancestry cluster than the approximately 700-donor mean. Immune exposure information available was restricted to CMV serostatus.

Germline V gene data show CDR1 as MRHNA and CDR2 as SNTAGT. The CDR3 runs to 13 residues. Between the trimmed V and J ends, which lost 5 bases and 4 bases, there was a span of 11 bases. This clone was found once. Its antigen is not identified. This PCR relied on a set of 60 Vbeta primers and 13 Jbeta primers. Method: immunoSEQ multiplex PCR; TCRdb's copy keeps in-frame clones and lacks some. Here the sample spans 100,000 or so clones, 75% being singletons. Sequencing used PBMCs. The chain employs TRBV6-4 and TRBJ1-1, with a weak D call TRBD1 (6 bases). This TCR derives from a man over 45 in good health and CMV-seronegative. The CDR3 coding sequence is TGTGCCAGCAGTACAGGGCTGGGCACTGAAGCTTTCTTT. Protein: CASSTGLGTEAFF.